This TCR beta chain was identified in a study of cytomegalovirus exposure and HLA in healthy donors. General study points: Cytomegalovirus association was assigned to 150 to 200 TCR beta chains. V- and J-gene trimming of TCR beta was linked (in a later analysis) to a missense DCLRE1C variant. Confirmation was obtained in vitro that a few CMV-associated chains are specific for CMV antigens.

Both 60 Vbeta primers and 13 Jbeta primers went into the PCR. The table came from immunoSEQ multiplex PCR; TCRdb's copy has only in-frame clones and leaves some out. The sample has about 130,000 clones, 80% seen once; the top ten hold 3% to 4%. Germline CDR1 MNHEY, CDR2 SMNVEV (reference sequence). V was clipped by 8 bases and J by 4 bases; unmatched bases: 5. CDR3 size: 13 residues. As regards this clone: As yet, its antigen is unknown.

Each donor was nominally healthy when sampled (though unrecorded immune exposures were likely). The rearrangement uses TRBV27 and TRBJ2-1; 7 bases are shared with TRBD2. This TCR was sampled from a woman aged 40 to 50 in good health and CMV-seronegative. Input material: PBMCs. In nucleotides, the CDR3 is TGTGCCAGCGGGGAGGGCCCGTACAATGAGCAGTTCTTC. Protein sequence: CASGEGPYNEQFF.